This TCR beta chain was captured by sequencing in a study of blood T cell repertoires in COVID-19. The wider study: Specimens from acute and convalescent COVID-19 originated in the United States, Italy and Spain. From T cells, B-cell-depleted T cells, or PBMCs came the material, which was cDNA or gDNA.

Under the authors' procedure: Nucleated cell counts were estimated from reference gene primer amplification. Repertoires were generated with immunoSEQ multiplex PCR, while TCRdb's copy carries only in-frame clones and drops some. Clone size and V and J calls were adopted from that table, with D and trimming inferred from the DNA. The sample has about 250,000 clones, around 81% seen once. CDR3 size: 15 residues. CDR1 and CDR2 from the germline V gene are LNHDA and SQIVND (reference sequence). V gave up 3 bases and J gave up 2 bases, with 11 bases separating them. This receptor was obtained from a woman aged 60-70 years with active or convalescent COVID-19. The chain combines TRBV19 with TRBJ1-3; D uncertain. Sequencing input: peripheral blood. The CDR3 here is CASSITVRPGNTIYF. The CDR3 region has the DNA TGTGCCAGTAGTATTACGGTTCGCCCTGGAAACACCATATATTTT.